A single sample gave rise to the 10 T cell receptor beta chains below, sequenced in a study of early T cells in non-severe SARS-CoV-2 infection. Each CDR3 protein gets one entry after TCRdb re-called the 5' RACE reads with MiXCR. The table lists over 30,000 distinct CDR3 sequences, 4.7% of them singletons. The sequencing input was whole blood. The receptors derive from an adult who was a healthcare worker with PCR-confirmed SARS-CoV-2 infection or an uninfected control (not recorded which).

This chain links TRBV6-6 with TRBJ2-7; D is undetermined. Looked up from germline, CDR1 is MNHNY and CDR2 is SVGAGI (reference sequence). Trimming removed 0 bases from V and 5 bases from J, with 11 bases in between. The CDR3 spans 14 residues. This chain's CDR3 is CASSYSTGVNEQYF. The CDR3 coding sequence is TGTGCCAGCAGTTACTCGACCGGTGTCAACGAGCAGTACTTC.

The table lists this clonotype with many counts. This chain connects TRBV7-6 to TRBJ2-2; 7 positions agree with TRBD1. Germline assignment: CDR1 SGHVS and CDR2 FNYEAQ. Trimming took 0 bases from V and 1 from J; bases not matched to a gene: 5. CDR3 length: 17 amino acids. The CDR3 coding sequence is TGTGCCAGCAGCTTAGCCCTAAGGGGGCGGAACACCGGGGAGCTGTTTTTT. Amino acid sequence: CASSLALRGRNTGELFF.

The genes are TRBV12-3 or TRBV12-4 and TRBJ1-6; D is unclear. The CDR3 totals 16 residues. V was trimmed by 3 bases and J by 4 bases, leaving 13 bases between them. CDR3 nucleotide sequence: TGTGCCAGCAGTTTGAGAGGGCCCAAATATAATTCACCCCTCCACTTT. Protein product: CASSLRGPKYNSPLHF.

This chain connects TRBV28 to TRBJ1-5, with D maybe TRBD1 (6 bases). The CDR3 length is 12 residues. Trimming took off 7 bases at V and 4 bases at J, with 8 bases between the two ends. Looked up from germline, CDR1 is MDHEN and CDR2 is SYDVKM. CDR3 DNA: TGTGCCAGCACCACAGGGAATCAGCCCCAGCATTTT. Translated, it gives CASTTGNQPQHF.

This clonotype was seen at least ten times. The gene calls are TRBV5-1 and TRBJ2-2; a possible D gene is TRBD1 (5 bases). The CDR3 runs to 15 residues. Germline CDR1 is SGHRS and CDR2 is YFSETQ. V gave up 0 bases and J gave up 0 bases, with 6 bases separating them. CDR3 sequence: CASSLGQSNTGELFF. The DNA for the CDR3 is TGCGCCAGCAGCTTGGGACAGTCGAACACCGGGGAGCTGTTTTTT.

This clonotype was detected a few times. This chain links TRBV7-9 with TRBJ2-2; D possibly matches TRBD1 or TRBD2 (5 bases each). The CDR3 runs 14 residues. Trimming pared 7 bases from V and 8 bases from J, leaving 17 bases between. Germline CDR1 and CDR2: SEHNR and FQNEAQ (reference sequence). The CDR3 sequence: CASTWSRGTGELFF. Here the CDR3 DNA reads TGTGCCAGCACCTGGAGCCGGGGCACGGGGGAGCTGTTTTTT.

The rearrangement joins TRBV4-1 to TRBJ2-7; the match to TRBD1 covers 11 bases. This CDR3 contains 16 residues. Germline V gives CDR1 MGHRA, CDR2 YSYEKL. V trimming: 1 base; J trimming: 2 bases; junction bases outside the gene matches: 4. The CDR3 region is CASSQGPGQGAYEQYF. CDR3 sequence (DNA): TGCGCCAGCAGCCAAGGACCGGGACAGGGGGCCTACGAGCAGTACTTC.

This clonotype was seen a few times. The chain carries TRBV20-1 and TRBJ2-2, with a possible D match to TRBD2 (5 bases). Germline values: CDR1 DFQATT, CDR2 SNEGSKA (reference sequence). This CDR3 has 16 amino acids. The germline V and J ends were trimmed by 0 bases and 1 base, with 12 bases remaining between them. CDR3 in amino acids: CSARDREGQNTGELFF. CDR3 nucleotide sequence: TGCAGTGCTAGAGATCGGGAAGGGCAGAACACCGGGGAGCTGTTTTTT.

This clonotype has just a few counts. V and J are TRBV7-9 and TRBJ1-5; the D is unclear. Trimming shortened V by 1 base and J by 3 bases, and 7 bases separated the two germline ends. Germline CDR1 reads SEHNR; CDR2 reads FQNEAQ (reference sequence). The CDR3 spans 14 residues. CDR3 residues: CASSLDGFNQPQHF. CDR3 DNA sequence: TGTGCCAGCAGCTTAGACGGGTTCAATCAGCCCCAGCATTTT.

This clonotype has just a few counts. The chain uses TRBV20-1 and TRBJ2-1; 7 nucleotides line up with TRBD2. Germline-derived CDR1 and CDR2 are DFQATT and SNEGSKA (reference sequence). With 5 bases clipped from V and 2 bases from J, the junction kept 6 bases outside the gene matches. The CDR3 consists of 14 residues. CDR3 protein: CSALLAFTYNEQFF. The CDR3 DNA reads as TGCAGTGCTTTACTAGCGTTTACCTACAATGAGCAGTTCTTC.